The next 26 T cell receptor beta chains were all read from a single sample in a study of beta chain features in type 1 diabetes. Expressed TCRB transcripts were sequenced because the entire RNA isolate underwent reverse transcription. Clones were read by immunoSEQ multiplex PCR, and TCRdb kept only the in-frame ones, dropping some. The table lists 850,000 to 900,000 clones, roughly 15% of them singletons. The sequenced material came from naive CD4+ T cells from blood. The receptors derive from a woman aged 18-29 years in good health.

In this sample, this clone turned up once. The chain uses TRBV2 and TRBJ2-5; D may be TRBD1 (8 bases). The DNA end lines up better with TRBJ2-7; the J call may be wrong. This CDR3 spans 14 amino acids. Germline lookup yields CDR1 SNHLY and CDR2 FYNNEI. CDR3 region: CASSSGTGAYEQYF. CDR3 nucleotides: TGTGCCAGCAGCAGCGGGACAGGTGCCTACGAGCAGTACTTC.

This clone was seen a handful of times. The gene calls are TRBV5-1 and TRBJ2-5; TRBD2 matches at 10 bases. Trimming removed 1 base from V and 1 base from J; junction bases left unmatched: 4. Germline CDR1 and CDR2: SGHRS and YFSETQ. The CDR3 spans 16 residues. In nucleotides, the CDR3 is TGCGCCAGCAGCTTGCAGCGACTAGCGGGCCAAGAGACCCAGTACTTC. Translation gives CASSLQRLAGQETQYF.

This clone was seen more than once but under ten times. This chain connects TRBV7-3 to TRBJ2-1; D is undetermined. The CDR3 totals 13 residues. The V gene lost 1 base and the J gene lost 8 bases, with 9 bases spanning the gap. Germline CDR1 reads SGHTA; CDR2 reads FQGTGA. DNA for the CDR3: TGTGCCAGCAGCTTAAATCGCCAGGATGAGCAGTTCTTC. This codes for CASSLNRQDEQFF. The full variable domain, in which reference TRBV7-3 and TRBJ2-1 provide the parts outside the CDR3, is GAGVSQTPSNKVTEKGKYVELRCDPISGHTALYWYRQSLGQGPEFLIYFQGTGAADDSGLPNDRFFAVRPEGSVSTLKIQRTERGDSAVYLCASSLNRQDEQFFGPGTRLTVL.

V and J are TRBV7-9 and TRBJ1-2; TRBD1 matches at 8 bases. Germline CDR1 reads SEHNR; CDR2 reads FQNEAQ (reference sequence). The length of the CDR3 is 14 residues. V dropped 5 bases and J dropped 4; count of bases not matched to a gene: 6. DNA for the CDR3: TGTGCCAGCAGCCCAGGGGGCGGTAGCTATGGCTACACCTTC. This gives the protein CASSPGGGSYGYTF.

This clone was picked up a small number of times. The sample holds other DNA sequences that translate to the same CDR3. The DNA for the CDR3 is TGTGCCAGCAGCCCAGGACAGGGGGCAGATACGCAGTATTTT. Protein: CASSPGQGADTQYF. This chain joins TRBV7-9 and TRBJ2-3, with 10 bases fitting TRBD1. Germline CDR1 SEHNR, CDR2 FQNEAQ (reference sequence). This CDR3 is built from 14 residues. The trim removed 5 bases at V and 4 bases at J, leaving 3 bases unmatched.

The chain employs TRBV5-4 and TRBJ2-5; a possible D gene is TRBD2 (5 bases). The CDR3 runs 15 residues. The germline V and J ends were trimmed by 0 bases and 1 base, with 10 bases remaining between them. CDR1 and CDR2 (germline): SGHNT, YYREEE (reference sequence). CDR3 sequence (DNA): TGTGCCAGCAGCTTGGGACAAAGCGGCCAAGAGACCCAGTACTTC. It yields the protein CASSLGQSGQETQYF.

V gene TRBV5-4 combines with J gene TRBJ2-1; 9 bases align to TRBD2. This CDR3 region has 16 residues. Germline loops: CDR1 SGHNT, CDR2 YYREEE (reference sequence). V lost 4 bases to trimming and J lost 5 bases; unmatched junction nucleotides: 10. The CDR3 spells CASSIPGLAKNNEQFF. In DNA form, the CDR3 reads TGTGCCAGCAGCATACCGGGACTAGCAAAAAACAATGAGCAGTTCTTC. The full variable domain, with the rest looked up from reference TRBV5-4 and TRBJ2-1, is ETGVTQSPTHLIKTRGQQVTLRCSSQSGHNTVSWYQQALGQGPQFIFQYYREEENGRGNFPPRFSGLQFPNYSSELNVNALELDDSALYLCASSIPGLAKNNEQFFGPGTRLTVL.

The rearrangement uses TRBV4-3 and TRBJ2-3; possibly TRBD2 for D (6 bases). CDR3 length: 16 residues. CDR1 is LGHNA, CDR2 YSLEER, per germline. Trimming stripped 5 bases from V and 2 bases from J, with 17 bases between. The CDR3, as DNA: TGCGCCAGCAGCAGGGGTGTAGCGGAATACACAGATACGCAGTATTTT. Translation gives CASSRGVAEYTDTQYF.

V is TRBV11-2 and J is TRBJ2-7; the D is unclear. V was trimmed by 5 bases and J by 2 bases, leaving 16 bases between them. Looked up from germline, CDR1 is SGHAT and CDR2 is FQNNGV. This CDR3 spans 15 amino acids. CDR3: CASSQSGLPAYEQYF. The CDR3 bases are TGTGCCAGCAGCCAATCCGGCCTACCGGCCTACGAGCAGTACTTC.

The gene calls are TRBV4-1 and TRBJ2-1, with TRBD2 as a possible D gene (5 bases). Germline assignment: CDR1 MGHRA and CDR2 YSYEKL. Trimming left V 0 bases short and J 6 bases short, with 15 bases between. The length of the CDR3 is 16 residues. The CDR3 here is CASSQEGILVLNEQFF. The CDR3, as DNA: TGCGCCAGCAGCCAAGAGGGGATACTAGTTCTCAATGAGCAGTTCTTC.

This clone was seen more than once but under ten times. V and J are TRBV6-1 and TRBJ2-6; D unresolved. V lost 3 bases, J lost 0 bases, and 3 bases lay in between. This CDR3 spans 14 amino acids. CDR1 and CDR2 (germline): MNHNS, SASEGT. The CDR3 DNA is TGTGCCAGCAGTGACCCCTCTGGGGCCAACGTCCTGACTTTC. The encoded protein is CASSDPSGANVLTF.

This clone was found a few times. V is TRBV7-2 and J is TRBJ2-3, with D possibly TRBD2 on 6 matching bases. In germline, CDR1 is SGHTA, CDR2 FQGNSA. This CDR3 is 15 amino acids long. Between the trimmed V and J ends, which lost 3 bases and 0 bases, there was a span of 10 bases. The CDR3 DNA reads TGTGCCAGCAGCTTCAATAGCGGTAGCACAGATACGCAGTATTTT. It encodes CASSFNSGSTDTQYF.

The CDR3 here is CASSQGFSLAGVNEQFF. CDR3 nucleotides: TGTGCCAGCAGCCAAGGGTTCTCACTAGCGGGAGTCAATGAGCAGTTCTTC. The V gene is TRBV4-2, the J gene TRBJ2-1; 11 bases map to TRBD2. In germline, CDR1 is LGHNA, CDR2 YNFKEQ. Trimming took 1 base from V and 6 from J; bases not matched to a gene: 8. The CDR3 has 17 amino acids.

The V gene is TRBV6-5, the J gene TRBJ2-3; D is possibly TRBD2 (6 bases). This CDR3 comprises 15 residues. Germline V gives CDR1 MNHEY, CDR2 SVGAGI. Trimming shortened V by 7 bases and J by 1 base, and 15 bases separated the two germline ends. CDR3 protein: CASKNGPSGTDTQYF. Written as DNA, the CDR3 is TGTGCCAGCAAAAACGGTCCTAGCGGCACAGATACGCAGTATTTT.

This clone was found a few times. CDR3 sequence reads: CASSIQPLGEQFF. The CDR3 DNA follows: TGTGCCAGCAGCATACAACCACTGGGTGAGCAGTTCTTC. The rearrangement links TRBV7-2 to TRBJ2-1; no reliable D call. V shed 5 bases and J shed 9 bases, with 14 bases lying between them. The CDR3 runs 13 residues. Germline CDR1 and CDR2: SGHTA and FQGNSA. The full variable domain, with the rest looked up from reference TRBV7-2 and TRBJ2-1, is GAGVSQSPSNKVTEKGKDVELRCDPISGHTALYWYRQSLGQGLEFLIYFQGNSAPDKSGLPSDRFSAERTGGSVSTLTIQRTQQEDSAVYLCASSIQPLGEQFFGPGTRLTVL.

The rearrangement joins TRBV7-2 to TRBJ2-2; D unclear. This CDR3 has 13 residues. Germline CDR1 reads SGHTA; CDR2 reads FQGNSA. Trimming took off 6 bases at V and 6 bases at J, with 11 bases between the two ends. The CDR3 bases are TGTGCCAGCAGTCTGAGGTTTTCCGGGGAGCTGTTTTTT. Its translation is CASSLRFSGELFF.

This clone was picked up a small number of times. The chain carries TRBV4-3 and TRBJ2-6; possibly TRBD2 for D (6 bases). Germline values: CDR1 LGHNA, CDR2 YSLEER. The CDR3 runs to 15 residues. With 2 bases removed from V and 2 bases from J, the gap between germline ends came to 7 bases. CDR3 region: CASSQPGAGANVLTF. The CDR3 DNA follows: TGCGCCAGCAGCCAACCGGGGGCTGGGGCCAACGTCCTGACTTTC.

This clone occurred a few times. The chain recombines TRBV15 with TRBJ2-7; TRBD2 matches 10 bases. Per the germline V gene, CDR1 is LNHNV and CDR2 is YYDKDF (reference sequence). Germline trimming cut 3 bases from V and 4 bases from J; bases unmatched to any gene: 6. This CDR3 region has 15 residues. CDR3 in DNA: TGTGCCACCAGCAGTTCTAGCGGGAGCTCGTACGAGCAGTACTTC. Amino acid sequence: CATSSSSGSSYEQYF.

V is TRBV7-2 and J is TRBJ2-2; 8 bases are a match to TRBD1. CDR1 and CDR2 (germline): SGHTA, FQGNSA. The CDR3 consists of 17 residues. With V trimmed by 0 bases and J by 5 bases, 8 bases remained unmatched. As DNA, the CDR3 is TGTGCCAGCAGCTTAGCCGCTTGGGACAGGAAGACCGGGGAGCTGTTTTTT. Protein: CASSLAAWDRKTGELFF.

The chain joins TRBV29-1 to TRBJ1-1, with D tentatively TRBD1 (5 bases). V was cut by 7 bases and J by 3 bases, with 15 bases left in between. Looked up from germline, CDR1 is SQVTM and CDR2 is ANQGSEA. The CDR3 is 13 amino acids. The CDR3 region is CSASGGRDTEAFF. The DNA of the CDR3 is TGCAGCGCGTCCGGGGGGAGGGACACTGAAGCTTTCTTT. The full variable domain, in which reference TRBV29-1 and TRBJ1-1 provide the parts outside the CDR3, is SAVISQKPSRDICQRGTSLTIQCQVDSQVTMMFWYRQQPGQSLTLIATANQGSEATYESGFVIDKFPISRPNLTFSTLTVSNMSPEDSSIYLCSASGGRDTEAFFGQGTRLTVV.

This clone was seen only a few times. The chain joins TRBV5-6 to TRBJ1-4; D is possibly TRBD1 (5 bases). CDR1 is SGHDT, CDR2 YYEEEE, per germline. The V end was cut by 3 bases, the J end by 8 bases, with 29 bases between. This CDR3 is built from 19 residues. CDR3 DNA sequence: TGTGCCAGCAGCTCCCGCCATTATAACCCCCAGGGTGCTGGCGAAAAACTGTTTTTT. Translated: CASSSRHYNPQGAGEKLFF.

The chain has TRBV23-1 and TRBJ1-3, with 7 bases aligning to TRBD1. TRBV23-1 is classed as an ORF, of uncertain function. The CDR3 has 18 amino acids. Trimming cost V 0 bases and J 0 bases; bases outside gene matches: 8. The CDR3 reads CASSQSSKGAHSGNTIYF. CDR3 nucleotide sequence: TGCGCCAGCAGTCAATCGAGTAAGGGGGCTCACTCTGGAAACACCATATATTTT.

This rearrangement joins TRBV6-5 to TRBJ2-7; D gene unclear. Looked up from germline, CDR1 is MNHEY and CDR2 is SVGAGI. Trimming pared 4 bases from V and 6 bases from J, leaving 13 bases between. CDR3 length equals 13 residues. CDR3: CASSFYPIGEQYF. The DNA of the CDR3 is TGTGCCAGCAGTTTCTACCCCATCGGCGAGCAGTACTTC.

The chain combines TRBV5-6 with TRBJ2-1, with D hard to call. The V gene's germline CDR1 is SGHDT and CDR2 YYEEEE. The V end was cut by 1 base, the J end by 3 bases, with 11 bases between. This CDR3 is 15 amino acids long. This CDR3 reads CASSLSQLLYNEQFF. The CDR3 DNA reads TGTGCCAGCAGCTTGTCACAGCTTCTCTACAATGAGCAGTTCTTC.

This clone was seen more than once but under ten times. The J gene is TRBJ2-1, the V gene TRBV28; 7 positions match TRBD2. The CDR3 is made up of 18 amino acids. The junction had 9 bases not matched to a gene; V was cut back by 1 base and J by 0 bases. Looked up from germline, CDR1 is MDHEN and CDR2 is SYDVKM. The CDR3 sequence: CASSLYSSGRFSYNEQFF. The DNA of the CDR3 is TGTGCCAGCAGTTTATATTCTAGCGGAAGATTCTCCTACAATGAGCAGTTCTTC.

The table lists this clone with a few counts. The V call is TRBV4-3, the J call TRBJ2-3, with 8 bases lining up with TRBD2. Unmatched junction bases numbered 8, after V lost 3 bases and J lost 0 bases. Germline loops: CDR1 LGHNA, CDR2 YSLEER. The CDR3 totals 17 residues. Written as DNA, the CDR3 is TGCGCCAGCAGCCACTCGCTAGCGGGCCCTAGCACAGATACGCAGTATTTT. This encodes CASSHSLAGPSTDTQYF.